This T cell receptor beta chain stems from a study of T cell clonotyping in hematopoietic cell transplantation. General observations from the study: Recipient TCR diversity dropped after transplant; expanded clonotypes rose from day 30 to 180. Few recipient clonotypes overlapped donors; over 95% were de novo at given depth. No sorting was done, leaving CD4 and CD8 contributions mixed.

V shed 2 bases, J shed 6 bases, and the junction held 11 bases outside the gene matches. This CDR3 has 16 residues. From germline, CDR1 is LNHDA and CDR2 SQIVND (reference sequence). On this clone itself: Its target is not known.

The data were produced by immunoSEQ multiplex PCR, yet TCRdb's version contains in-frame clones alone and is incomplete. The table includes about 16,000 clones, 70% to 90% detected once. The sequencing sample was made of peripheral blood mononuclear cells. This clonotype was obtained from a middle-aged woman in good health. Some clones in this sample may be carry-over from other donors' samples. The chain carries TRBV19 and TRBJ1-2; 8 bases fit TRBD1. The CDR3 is CASSIKLSGGVDGYTF. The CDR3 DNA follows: TGTGCCAGTAGTATAAAGCTCTCAGGGGGCGTCGATGGCTACACCTTC.